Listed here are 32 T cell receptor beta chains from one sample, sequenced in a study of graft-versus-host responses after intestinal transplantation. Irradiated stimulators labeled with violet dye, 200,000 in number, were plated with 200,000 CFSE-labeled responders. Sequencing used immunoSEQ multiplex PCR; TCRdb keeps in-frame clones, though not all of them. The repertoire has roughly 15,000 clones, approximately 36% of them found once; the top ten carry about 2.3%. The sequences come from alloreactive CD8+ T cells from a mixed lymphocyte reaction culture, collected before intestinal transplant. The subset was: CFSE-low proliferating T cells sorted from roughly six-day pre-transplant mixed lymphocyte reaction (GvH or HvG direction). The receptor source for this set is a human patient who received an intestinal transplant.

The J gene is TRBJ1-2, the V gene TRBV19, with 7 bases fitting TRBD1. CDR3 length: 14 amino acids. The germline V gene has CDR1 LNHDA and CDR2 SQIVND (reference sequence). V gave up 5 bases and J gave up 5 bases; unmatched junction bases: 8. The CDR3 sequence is CASSRTGVAYGYTF. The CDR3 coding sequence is TGTGCCAGTAGTCGAACAGGGGTAGCGTATGGCTACACCTTC.

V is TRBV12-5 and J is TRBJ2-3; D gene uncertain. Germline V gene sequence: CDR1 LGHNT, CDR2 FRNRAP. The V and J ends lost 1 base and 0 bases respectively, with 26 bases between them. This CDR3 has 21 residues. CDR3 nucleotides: TGTGCTAGTGGTTTGGAAGTGGTCCTATCTCATAACCTAAAGAGCACAGATACGCAGTATTTT. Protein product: CASGLEVVLSHNLKSTDTQYF.

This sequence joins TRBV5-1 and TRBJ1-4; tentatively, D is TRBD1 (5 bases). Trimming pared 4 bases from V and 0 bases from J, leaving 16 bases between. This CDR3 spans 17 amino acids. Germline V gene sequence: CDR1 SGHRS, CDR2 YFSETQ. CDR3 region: CASSGWGISSTNEKLFF. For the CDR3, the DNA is TGCGCCAGCAGCGGTTGGGGCATAAGTTCAACTAATGAAAAACTGTTTTTT. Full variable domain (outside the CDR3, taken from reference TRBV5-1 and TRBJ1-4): KAGVTQTPRYLIKTRGQQVTLSCSPISGHRSVSWYQQTPGQGLQFLFEYFSETQRNKGNFPGRFSGRQFSNSRSEMNVSTLELGDSALYLCASSGWGISSTNEKLFFGSGTQLSVL.

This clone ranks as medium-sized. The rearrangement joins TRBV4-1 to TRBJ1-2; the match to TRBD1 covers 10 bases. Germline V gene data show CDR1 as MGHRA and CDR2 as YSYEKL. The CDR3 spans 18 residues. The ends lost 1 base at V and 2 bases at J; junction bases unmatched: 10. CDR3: CASSQAAGQGKVNYGYTF. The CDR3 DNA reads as TGCGCCAGCAGCCAAGCCGCGGGACAGGGGAAGGTCAACTATGGCTACACCTTC.

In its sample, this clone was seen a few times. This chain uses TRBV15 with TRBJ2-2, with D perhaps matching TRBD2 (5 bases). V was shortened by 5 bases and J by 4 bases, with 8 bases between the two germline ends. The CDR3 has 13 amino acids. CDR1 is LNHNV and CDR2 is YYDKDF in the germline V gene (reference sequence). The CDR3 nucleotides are TGTGCCACCAGCCGGGGTTCCACCGGGGAGCTGTTTTTT. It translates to CATSRGSTGELFF.

As DNA, the CDR3 is TGTGCCAGCAGTCCAGGTAGCCACAATGAGCAGTTCTTC. It encodes CASSPGSHNEQFF. J is TRBJ2-1 and V is TRBV6-5; unclear D gene. V lost 5 bases, J lost 5 bases, and 10 bases lay in between. CDR3 length: 13 residues. Germline V gives CDR1 MNHEY, CDR2 SVGAGI.

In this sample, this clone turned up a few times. CDR3 in amino acids: CASSLSAGSSYNEQFF. CDR3 coding DNA: TGTGCCAGCAGCTTATCGGCGGGGAGCTCCTACAATGAGCAGTTCTTC. V is TRBV11-2 and J is TRBJ2-1; perhaps TRBD2 as D (6 bases). Looked up from germline, CDR1 is SGHAT and CDR2 is FQNNGV. The CDR3 runs to 16 residues. V was trimmed by 2 bases and J by 0 bases, leaving 11 bases between them. Supplemented by reference TRBV11-2 and TRBJ2-1, the full variable domain reads EAGVAQSPRYKIIEKRQSVAFWCNPISGHATLYWYQQILGQGPKLLIQFQNNGVVDDSQLPKDRFSAERLKGVDSTLKIQPAKLEDSAVYLCASSLSAGSSYNEQFFGPGTRLTVL.

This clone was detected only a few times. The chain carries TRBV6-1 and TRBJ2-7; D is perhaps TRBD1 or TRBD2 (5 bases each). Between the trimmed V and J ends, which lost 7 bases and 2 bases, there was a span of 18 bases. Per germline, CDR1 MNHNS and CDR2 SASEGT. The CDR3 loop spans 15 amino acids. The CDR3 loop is CASIPGPATPYEQYF. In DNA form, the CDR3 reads TGTGCCAGCATTCCGGGGCCGGCGACGCCCTACGAGCAGTACTTC.

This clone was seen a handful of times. CDR3 in amino acids: CASSLDPTAANYGYTF. The CDR3 region has the DNA TGTGCCAGCAGCTTAGATCCGACAGCAGCTAACTATGGCTACACCTTC. The gene calls are TRBV7-9 and TRBJ1-2; a weak D match, TRBD1 (5 bases). The CDR3 is made up of 16 amino acids. Germline V gives CDR1 SEHNR, CDR2 FQNEAQ (reference sequence). Trimming shortened V by 1 base and J by 0 bases, and 12 bases separated the two germline ends.

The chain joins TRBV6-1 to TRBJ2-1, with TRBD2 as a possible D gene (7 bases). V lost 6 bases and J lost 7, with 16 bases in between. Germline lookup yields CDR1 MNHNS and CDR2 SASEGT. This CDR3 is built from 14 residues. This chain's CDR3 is CASSPGGSRNEQFF. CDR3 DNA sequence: TGTGCCAGCAGCCCGGGGGGCTCCCGGAATGAGCAGTTCTTC.

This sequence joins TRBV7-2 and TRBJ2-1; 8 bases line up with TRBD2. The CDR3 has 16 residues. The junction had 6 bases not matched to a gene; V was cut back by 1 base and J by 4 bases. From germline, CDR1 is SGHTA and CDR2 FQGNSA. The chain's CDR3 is CASSLGTSRPYNEQFF. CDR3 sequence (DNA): TGTGCCAGCAGCTTAGGGACTAGCCGTCCTTACAATGAGCAGTTCTTC. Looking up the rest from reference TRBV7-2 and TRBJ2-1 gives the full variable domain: GAGVSQSPSNKVTEKGKDVELRCDPISGHTALYWYRQSLGQGLEFLIYFQGNSAPDKSGLPSDRFSAERTGGSVSTLTIQRTQQEDSAVYLCASSLGTSRPYNEQFFGPGTRLTVL.

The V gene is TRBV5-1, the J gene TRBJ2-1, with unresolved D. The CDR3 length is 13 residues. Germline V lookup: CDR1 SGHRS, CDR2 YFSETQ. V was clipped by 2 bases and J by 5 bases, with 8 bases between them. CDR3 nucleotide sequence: TGCGCCAGCAGCTTAGTGCCAGACAATGAGCAGTTCTTC. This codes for CASSLVPDNEQFF. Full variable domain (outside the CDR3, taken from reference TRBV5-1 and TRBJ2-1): KAGVTQTPRYLIKTRGQQVTLSCSPISGHRSVSWYQQTPGQGLQFLFEYFSETQRNKGNFPGRFSGRQFSNSRSEMNVSTLELGDSALYLCASSLVPDNEQFFGPGTRLTVL.

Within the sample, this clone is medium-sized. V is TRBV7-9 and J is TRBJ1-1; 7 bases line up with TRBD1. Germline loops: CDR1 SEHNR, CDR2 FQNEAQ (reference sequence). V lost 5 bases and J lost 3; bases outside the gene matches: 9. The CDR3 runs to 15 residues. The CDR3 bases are TGTGCCAGCAGCCTATGGGACAGCCAGGACACTGAAGCTTTCTTT. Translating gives CASSLWDSQDTEAFF.

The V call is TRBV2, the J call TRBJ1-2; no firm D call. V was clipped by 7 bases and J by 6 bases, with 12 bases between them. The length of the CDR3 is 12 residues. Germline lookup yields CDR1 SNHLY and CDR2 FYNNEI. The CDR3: CASTPAGDGYTF. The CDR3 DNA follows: TGTGCCAGCACCCCCGCGGGTGATGGCTACACCTTC. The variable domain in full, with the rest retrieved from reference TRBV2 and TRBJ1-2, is EPEVTQTPSHQVTQMGQEVILRCVPISNHLYFYWYRQILGQKVEFLVSFYNNEISEKSEIFDDQFSVERPDGSNFTLKIRSTKLEDSAMYFCASTPAGDGYTFGSGTRLTVV.

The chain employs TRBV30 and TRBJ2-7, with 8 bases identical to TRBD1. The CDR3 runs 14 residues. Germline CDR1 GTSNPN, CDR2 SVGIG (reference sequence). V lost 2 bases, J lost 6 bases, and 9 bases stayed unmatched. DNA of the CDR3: TGTGCCTGGAGTAGTGGACAGGGAGTAGGCGAGCAGTACTTC. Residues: CAWSSGQGVGEQYF.

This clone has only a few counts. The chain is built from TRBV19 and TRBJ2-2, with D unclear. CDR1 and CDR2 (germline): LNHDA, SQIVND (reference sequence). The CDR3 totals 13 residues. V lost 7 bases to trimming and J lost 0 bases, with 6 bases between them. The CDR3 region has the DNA TGTGCCAGTATGGAGACGAACACCGGGGAGCTGTTTTTT. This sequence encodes CASMETNTGELFF.

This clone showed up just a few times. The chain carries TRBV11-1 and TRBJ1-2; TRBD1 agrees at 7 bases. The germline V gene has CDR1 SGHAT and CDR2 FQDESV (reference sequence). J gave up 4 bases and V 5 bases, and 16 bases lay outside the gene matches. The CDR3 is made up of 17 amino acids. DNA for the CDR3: TGTGCCAGCAGCCCCAAAGGGTCGGAGGGGGCTGCCTATGGCTACACCTTC. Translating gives CASSPKGSEGAAYGYTF.

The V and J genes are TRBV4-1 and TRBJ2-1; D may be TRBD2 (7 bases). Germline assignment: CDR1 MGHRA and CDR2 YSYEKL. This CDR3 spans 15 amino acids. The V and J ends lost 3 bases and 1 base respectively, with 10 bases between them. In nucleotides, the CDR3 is TGCGCCAGCAGCCAGAGGGGGGGTTCCTACAATGAGCAGTTCTTC. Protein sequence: CASSQRGGSYNEQFF.

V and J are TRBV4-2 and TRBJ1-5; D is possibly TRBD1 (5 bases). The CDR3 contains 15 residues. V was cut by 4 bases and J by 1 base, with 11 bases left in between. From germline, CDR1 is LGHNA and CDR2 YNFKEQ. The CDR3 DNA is TGTGCCAGCAGCCTCGGGGCACAGAGCAATCAGCCCCAGCATTTT. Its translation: CASSLGAQSNQPQHF.

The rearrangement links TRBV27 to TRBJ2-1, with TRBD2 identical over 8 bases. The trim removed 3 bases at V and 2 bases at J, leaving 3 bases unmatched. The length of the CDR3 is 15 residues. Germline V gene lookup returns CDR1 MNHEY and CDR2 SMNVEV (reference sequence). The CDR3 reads CASSLAGGTYNEQFF. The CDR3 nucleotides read TGTGCCAGCAGTTTGGCGGGGGGCACCTACAATGAGCAGTTCTTC.

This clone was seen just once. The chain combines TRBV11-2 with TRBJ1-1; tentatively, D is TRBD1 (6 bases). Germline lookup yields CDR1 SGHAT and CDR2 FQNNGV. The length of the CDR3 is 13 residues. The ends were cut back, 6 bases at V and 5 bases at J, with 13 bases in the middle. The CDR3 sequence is CASRGRGGTEAFF. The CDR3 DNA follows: TGTGCCAGCAGGGGACGAGGGGGGACTGAAGCTTTCTTT.

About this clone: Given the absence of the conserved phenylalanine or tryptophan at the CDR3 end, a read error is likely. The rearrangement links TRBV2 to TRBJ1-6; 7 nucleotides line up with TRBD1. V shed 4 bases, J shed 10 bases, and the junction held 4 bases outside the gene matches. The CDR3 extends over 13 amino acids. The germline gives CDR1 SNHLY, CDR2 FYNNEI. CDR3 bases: TGTGCCAGCAGTGGGTGGGACAGATCACCCCTCCACCTT. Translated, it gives CASSGWDRSPLHL.

The CDR3 is CASSVGIGGAKLYTF. The CDR3 DNA is TGTGCCAGCAGCGTAGGAATCGGGGGCGCGAAGCTCTACACCTTC. The genes are TRBV9 and TRBJ1-2; TRBD1 might be the D (6 bases). Germline values: CDR1 SGDLS, CDR2 YYNGEE. This CDR3 spans 15 amino acids. Trimming cost V 0 bases and J 10 bases, with 19 bases left between them. Using reference TRBV9 and TRBJ1-2 for the parts outside the CDR3, the full variable domain is DSGVTQTPKHLITATGQRVTLRCSPRSGDLSVYWYQQSLDQGLQFLIQYYNGEERAKGNILERFSAQQFPDLHSELNLSSLELGDSALYFCASSVGIGGAKLYTFGSGTRLTVV.

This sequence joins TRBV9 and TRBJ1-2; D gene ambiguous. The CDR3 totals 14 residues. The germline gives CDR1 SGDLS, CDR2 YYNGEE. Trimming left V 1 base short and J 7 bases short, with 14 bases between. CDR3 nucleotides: TGTGCCAGCAGCGTATCTACGCGGGTGGGTGGCTACACCTTC. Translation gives CASSVSTRVGGYTF. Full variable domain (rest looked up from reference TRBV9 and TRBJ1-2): DSGVTQTPKHLITATGQRVTLRCSPRSGDLSVYWYQQSLDQGLQFLIQYYNGEERAKGNILERFSAQQFPDLHSELNLSSLELGDSALYFCASSVSTRVGGYTFGSGTRLTVV.

CDR3 sequence: CASSEAFHYEQYF. The DNA of the CDR3 is TGTGCCAGCAGTGAAGCGTTCCACTACGAGCAGTACTTC. J is TRBJ2-7 and V is TRBV6-1; D remains unclear. Germline V gene lookup returns CDR1 MNHNS and CDR2 SASEGT. The CDR3 loop spans 13 amino acids. V gave up 0 bases and J gave up 3 bases, with 6 bases separating them.

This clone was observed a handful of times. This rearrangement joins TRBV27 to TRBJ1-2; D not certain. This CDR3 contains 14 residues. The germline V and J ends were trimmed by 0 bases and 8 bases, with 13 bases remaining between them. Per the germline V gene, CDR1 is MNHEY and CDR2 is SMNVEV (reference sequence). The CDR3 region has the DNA TGTGCCAGCAGTTTATCCCGCACCGCGGGCGGCTACACCTTC. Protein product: CASSLSRTAGGYTF.

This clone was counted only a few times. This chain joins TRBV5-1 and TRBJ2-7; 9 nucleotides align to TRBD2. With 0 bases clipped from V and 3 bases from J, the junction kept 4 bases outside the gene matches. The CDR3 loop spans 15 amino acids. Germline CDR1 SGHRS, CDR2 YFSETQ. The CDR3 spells CASSLGAAGGYEQYF. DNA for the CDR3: TGCGCCAGCAGCTTGGGGGCAGCGGGAGGCTACGAGCAGTACTTC.

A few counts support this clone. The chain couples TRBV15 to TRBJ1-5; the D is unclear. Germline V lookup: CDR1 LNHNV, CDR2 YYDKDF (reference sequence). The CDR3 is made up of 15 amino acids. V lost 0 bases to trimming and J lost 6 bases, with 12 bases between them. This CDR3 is CATSRDLGYSQPQHF. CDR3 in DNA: TGTGCCACCAGCAGAGATCTGGGGTATAGTCAGCCCCAGCATTTT.

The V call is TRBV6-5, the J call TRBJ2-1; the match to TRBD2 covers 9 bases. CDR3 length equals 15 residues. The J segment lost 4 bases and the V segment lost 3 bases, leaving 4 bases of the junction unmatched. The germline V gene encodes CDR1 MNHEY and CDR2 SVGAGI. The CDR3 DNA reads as TGTGCCAGCAGTTATGTAGCGGGAGCATACAATGAGCAGTTCTTC. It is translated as CASSYVAGAYNEQFF.

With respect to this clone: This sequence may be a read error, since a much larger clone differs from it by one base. The CDR3 nucleotides are TGCGCCAGCAGTCCCGGGACAGGGACCTACGAGCAGTACTTC. This encodes CASSPGTGTYEQYF. V usage is TRBV5-1 and J usage is TRBJ2-7, with TRBD1 identical over 9 bases. V lost 5 bases, J lost 2 bases, and 5 bases stayed unmatched. The CDR3 runs 14 residues. Germline CDR1 SGHRS, CDR2 YFSETQ.

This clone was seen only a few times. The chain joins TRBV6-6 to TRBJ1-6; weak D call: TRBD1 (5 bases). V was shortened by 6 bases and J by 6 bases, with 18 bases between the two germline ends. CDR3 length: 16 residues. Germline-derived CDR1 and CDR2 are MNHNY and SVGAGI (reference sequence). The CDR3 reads CASSPTLLQVNSPLHF. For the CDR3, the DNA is TGTGCCAGCAGCCCGACGCTGCTACAGGTTAATTCACCCCTCCACTTT.

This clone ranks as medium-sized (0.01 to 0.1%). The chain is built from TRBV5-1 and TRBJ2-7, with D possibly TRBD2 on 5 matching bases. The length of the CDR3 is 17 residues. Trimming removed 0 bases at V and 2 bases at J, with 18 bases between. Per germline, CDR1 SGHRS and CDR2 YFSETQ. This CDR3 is CASSLGLGLFETYEQYF. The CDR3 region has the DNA TGCGCCAGCAGCTTGGGACTCGGACTCTTCGAAACCTACGAGCAGTACTTC.